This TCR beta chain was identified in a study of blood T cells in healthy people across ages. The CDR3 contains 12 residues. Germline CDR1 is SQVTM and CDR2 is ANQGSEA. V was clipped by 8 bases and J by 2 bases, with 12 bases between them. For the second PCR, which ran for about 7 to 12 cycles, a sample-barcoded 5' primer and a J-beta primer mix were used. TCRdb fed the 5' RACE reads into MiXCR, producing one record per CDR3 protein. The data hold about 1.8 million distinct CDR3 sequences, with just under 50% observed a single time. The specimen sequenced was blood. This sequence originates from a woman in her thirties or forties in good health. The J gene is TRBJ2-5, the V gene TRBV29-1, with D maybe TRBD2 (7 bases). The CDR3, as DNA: TGCAGCACCGGGGGGCTGCAAGAGACCCAGTACTTC. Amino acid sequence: CSTGGLQETQYF.